Below, one T cell receptor (beta chain) is given with its context. Antigen unknown. This specimen comes from a study of identical twins. Overall study findings and caveats: Part of the zero-insertion signal could reflect confounding by invariant MAIT and iNKT cells.

Template switching introduced a universal primer site, and the cDNA bore unique molecular identifiers. MiXCR, applied by TCRdb to the 5' RACE reads, yields one record per CDR3 protein. The sample contains roughly 260,000 distinct CDR3 sequences, about 7.5% of which appear only once. In addition, the sample was reused for a study of yellow fever vaccine responses in identical twins.

The sequence came from a woman between 18 and 29 years old in good health. The specimen was CD8+ T cells sorted from blood.

The DNA for the CDR3 is TGTGCCAGCAGCCAAGATAGTACAGGGACTCCGGGGGAGACCCAGTACTTC. Translated, it gives CASSQDSTGTPGETQYF. This chain uses TRBV3-1 with TRBJ2-5; D possibly uses TRBD1 or TRBD2 (6 bases each). CDR3 size: 17 residues. CDR1 and CDR2 from the germline V gene are LGHDT and YNNKEL (reference sequence). With 0 bases removed from V and 5 bases from J, the gap between germline ends came to 19 bases.